Sequencing of this T cell receptor beta chain was carried out in a study of T cell responses to AZD1222 COVID-19 vaccine. Overall study results and limits: Spike-specific TCR breadth rose after two AZD1222 doses, and depth rose as well.

To note about this clone: What it recognizes is unknown.

Assay: immunoSEQ multiplex PCR; the TCRdb copy retains only in-frame clones and omits some. The table includes more than 100,000 clones, approximately 89% detected once. Between the trimmed V and J ends, which lost 3 bases and 2 bases, there was a span of 8 bases. Germline CDR1 is SGHRS and CDR2 is YFSETQ. The length of the CDR3 is 13 residues. The rearrangement links TRBV5-1 to TRBJ2-5; D is possibly TRBD1 (5 bases). The specimen was peripheral blood, collected on day 0 of AZD1222 vaccination. This clonotype originated in an adult in good health. The CDR3 region has the DNA TGCGCCAGCAGCTGGGGCTCACAAGAGACCCAGTACTTC. Amino acid sequence: CASSWGSQETQYF.